This T cell receptor (beta chain) was captured by sequencing in a study of blood T cell repertoires in COVID-19. Study information: Italy, Spain and the United States were the sources of the convalescent and acute COVID-19 samples. From T cells, B-cell-depleted T cells, or PBMCs came the material, which was cDNA or gDNA.

Trimming took 2 bases from V and 5 from J; bases not matched to a gene: 4. Per germline, CDR1 MNHNY and CDR2 SVGAGI (reference sequence). The CDR3 has 16 amino acids. How the authors handled the data: How many nucleated cells were present was estimated from reference gene primer amplification. Only in-frame clones appear in the TCRdb table, and some are missing; sequencing was by immunoSEQ multiplex PCR. That table is the source of V, J and clone size, and D and trimming were worked out from the DNA. The sample records 75,000 to 100,000 clones, 83% being singletons. Source material: peripheral blood. The origin of this receptor is an elderly woman with acute or convalescent COVID-19. The chain is built from TRBV6-6 and TRBJ1-5; 12 bases are a match to TRBD1. Written as DNA, the CDR3 is TGTGCCAGCAGTTACACAGGGACAGGGGGCTATCAGCCCCAGCATTTT. The encoded protein is CASSYTGTGGYQPQHF.